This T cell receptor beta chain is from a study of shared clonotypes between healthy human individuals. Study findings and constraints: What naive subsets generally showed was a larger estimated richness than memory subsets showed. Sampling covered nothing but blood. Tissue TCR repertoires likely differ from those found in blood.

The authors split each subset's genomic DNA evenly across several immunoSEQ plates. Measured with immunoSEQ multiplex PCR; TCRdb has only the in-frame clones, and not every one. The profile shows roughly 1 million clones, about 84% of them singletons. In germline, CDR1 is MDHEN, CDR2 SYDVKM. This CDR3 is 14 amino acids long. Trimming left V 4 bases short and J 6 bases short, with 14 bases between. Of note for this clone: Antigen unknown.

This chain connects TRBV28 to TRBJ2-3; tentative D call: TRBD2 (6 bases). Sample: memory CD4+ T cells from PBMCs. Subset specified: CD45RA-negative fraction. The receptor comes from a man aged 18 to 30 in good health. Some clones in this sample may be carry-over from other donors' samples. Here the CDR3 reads CASSSPHSGDTQYF. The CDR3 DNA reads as TGTGCCAGCAGTTCTCCCCATAGCGGCGATACGCAGTATTTT.